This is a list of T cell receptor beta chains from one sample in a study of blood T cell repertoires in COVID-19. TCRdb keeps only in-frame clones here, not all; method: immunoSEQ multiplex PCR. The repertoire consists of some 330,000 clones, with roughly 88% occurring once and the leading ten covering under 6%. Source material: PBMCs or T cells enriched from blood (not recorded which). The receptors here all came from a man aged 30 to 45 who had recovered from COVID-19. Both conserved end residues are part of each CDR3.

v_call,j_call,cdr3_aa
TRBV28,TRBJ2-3,CASSSKLAGGTDTQYF
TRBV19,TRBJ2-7,CASSIGPQVGQYF
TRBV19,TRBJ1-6,CASREAGTGGPPLHF
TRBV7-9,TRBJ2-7,CASSPQEAPYEQYF
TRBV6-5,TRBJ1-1,CASSSADRKGTEAFF
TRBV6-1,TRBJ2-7,CASSEDRGVYEQYF
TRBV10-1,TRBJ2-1,CASRGSAYNEQFF
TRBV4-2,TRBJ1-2,CASSQAGTSNYGYTF
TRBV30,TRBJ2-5,CAWSHGLAGPPETQYF
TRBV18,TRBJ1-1,CASSRQGESTEAFF
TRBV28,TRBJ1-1,CASSLDSDTEAFF